This TCR beta chain came from a study of T cells after yellow fever vaccination. Study-level background: Preparing low-cell-number fractions relied on SMART-Seq v4 Ultra Low Input. Study conclusions and caveats: Reappearance after the booster was observed for most primary-vaccination clones (around 95% CD4, about 91% CD8). Relatively few clonotypes were ones that appeared in both CD4 and CD8 compartments.

Generation of TCR cDNA used 5'RACE template switching (which added a universal primer site and UMIs). A single record per CDR3 protein comes from TCRdb applying MiXCR to the 5' RACE reads. The sample has approximately 240,000 distinct CDR3 sequences, about 3.9% seen once; the top ten hold 19%. This clonotype showed up many times. Its antigen is still unknown. CDR1 and CDR2 from the germline V gene are SGHAT and FQNNGV. Trimming removed 3 bases at V and 2 bases at J, with 7 bases between. CDR3 size: 14 residues. Here the sequenced sample was PBMCs, taken 15 days after the yellow fever booster vaccination. This chain links TRBV11-2 with TRBJ1-4; unclear D gene. The TCR originated in a man between 18 and 29 years old who received the YFV17D yellow fever vaccine. The CDR3 sequence: CASSFVGTNEKLFF. DNA of the CDR3: TGTGCCAGCAGCTTCGTGGGGACTAATGAAAAACTGTTTTTT.